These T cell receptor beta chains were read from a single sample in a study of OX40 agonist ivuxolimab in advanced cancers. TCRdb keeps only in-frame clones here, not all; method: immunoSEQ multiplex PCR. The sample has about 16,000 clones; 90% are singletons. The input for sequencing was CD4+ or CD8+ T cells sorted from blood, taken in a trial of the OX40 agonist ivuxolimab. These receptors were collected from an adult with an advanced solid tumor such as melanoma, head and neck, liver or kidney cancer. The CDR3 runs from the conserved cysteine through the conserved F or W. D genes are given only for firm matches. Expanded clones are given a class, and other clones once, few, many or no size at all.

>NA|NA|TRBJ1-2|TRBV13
CASSLAREYGYTF
TGTGCCAGCAGCTTAGCCAGGGAATATGGCTACACCTTC
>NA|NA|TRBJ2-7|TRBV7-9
CASSPTGRYEQYF
TGTGCCAGCAGCCCGACAGGCCGCTACGAGCAGTACTTC
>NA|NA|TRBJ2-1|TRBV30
CAWSWGLGYNEQFF
TGTGCCTGGAGTTGGGGGCTAGGCTACAATGAGCAGTTCTTC
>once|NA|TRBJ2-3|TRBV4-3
CASSQPYRKLEGQYF
TGCGCCAGCAGCCAACCATACAGGAAACTCGAGGGGCAGTATTTT
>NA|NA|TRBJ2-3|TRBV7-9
CASSLAPHHTQYF
TGTGCCAGCAGCTTAGCGCCCCACCATACGCAGTATTTT
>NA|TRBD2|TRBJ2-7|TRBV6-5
CASSYYGSSGTYEQYF
TGTGCCAGCAGTTACTATGGCTCTAGCGGAACCTACGAGCAGTACTTC
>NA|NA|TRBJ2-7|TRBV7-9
CASTLPSDTSYEQYF
TGTGCCAGCACCCTACCAAGCGACACTTCCTACGAGCAGTACTTC
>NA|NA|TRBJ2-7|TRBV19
CASSIESGRNYEQYF
TGTGCCAGTAGTATTGAGTCCGGCAGGAACTACGAGCAGTACTTC
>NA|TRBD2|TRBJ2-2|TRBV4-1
CASSHPRTSGTGELFF
TGCGCCAGCAGCCACCCAAGAACTAGCGGGACCGGGGAGCTGTTTTTT
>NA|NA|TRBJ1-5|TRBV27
CASSYHSNQPQHF
TGTGCCAGCAGTTATCATAGCAATCAGCCCCAGCATTTT
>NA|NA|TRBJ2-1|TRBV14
CASSSLGVYNEQFF
TGTGCCAGCAGCTCCCTCGGAGTCTACAATGAGCAGTTCTTC
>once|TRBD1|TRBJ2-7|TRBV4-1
CASSQDWVGTGGEYEQYF
TGCGCCAGCAGCCAAGATTGGGTCGGGACAGGGGGCGAATACGAGCAGTACTTC
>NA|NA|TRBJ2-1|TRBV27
CASSWGHEQFF
TGTGCCAGCAGTTGGGGGCATGAGCAGTTCTTC
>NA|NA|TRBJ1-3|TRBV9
CASSVDPNSGNTIYF
TGTGCCAGCAGCGTAGACCCAAACTCTGGAAACACCATATATTTT
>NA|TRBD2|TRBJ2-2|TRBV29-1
CSVESSGGTGELFF
TGCAGCGTTGAATCTTCGGGGGGGACCGGGGAGCTGTTTTTT
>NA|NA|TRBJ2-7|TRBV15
CATSRSRQSLFYEQYF
TGTGCCACCAGCAGATCCCGACAGAGTCTTTTCTACGAGCAGTACTTC
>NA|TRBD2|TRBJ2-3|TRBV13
CASSHLMAGGSTDTQYF
TGTGCCAGCAGCCATCTCATGGCGGGAGGAAGCACAGATACGCAGTATTTT
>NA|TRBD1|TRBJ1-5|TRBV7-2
CASSPDRGLYQPQHF
TGTGCCAGCAGCCCGGACAGGGGGCTGTATCAGCCCCAGCATTTT
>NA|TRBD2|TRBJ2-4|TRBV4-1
CASSQDGGGNIQYF
TGCGCCAGCAGCCAAGATGGCGGGGGGAACATTCAGTACTTC
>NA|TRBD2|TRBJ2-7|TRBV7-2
CASSLIAGGSSYEQYF
TGTGCCAGCAGCTTGATAGCGGGAGGGAGCTCCTACGAGCAGTACTTC
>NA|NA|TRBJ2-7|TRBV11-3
CASSGSWISGAYEQYF
TGTGCCAGCAGCGGTAGCTGGATCTCCGGGGCCTACGAGCAGTACTTC
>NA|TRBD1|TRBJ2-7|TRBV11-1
CASSLGGTQGDYEQYF
TGTGCCAGCAGCTTAGGAGGGACACAGGGGGATTACGAGCAGTACTTC
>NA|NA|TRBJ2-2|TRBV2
CACRDRIPGLAPGELFF
TGTGCCTGCCGGGACAGGATTCCCGGACTAGCGCCCGGGGAGCTGTTTTTT
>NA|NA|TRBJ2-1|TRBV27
CASSLIGIYNEQFF
TGTGCCAGCAGTTTAATCGGGATCTACAATGAGCAGTTCTTC
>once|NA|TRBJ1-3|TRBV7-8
CASSPSSALSGNTIYF
TGTGCCAGCAGCCCAAGTTCAGCCCTGTCTGGAAACACCATATATTTT
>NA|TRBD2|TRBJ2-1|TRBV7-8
CASSLGSGGDYNEQFF
TGTGCCAGCAGCTTAGGGTCGGGAGGGGATTACAATGAGCAGTTCTTC
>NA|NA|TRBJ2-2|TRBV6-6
CAISESGHNTGELFF
TGTGCCATCAGTGAGTCGGGACACAACACCGGGGAGCTGTTTTTT
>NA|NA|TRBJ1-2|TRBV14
CASSQSGEGGFYGYTF
TGTGCCAGCAGCCAAAGCGGTGAAGGGGGGTTCTATGGCTACACCTTC
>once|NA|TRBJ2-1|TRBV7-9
CASSSLNGGSYNEQFF
TGTGCCAGCAGCTCCCTTAACGGGGGATCCTACAATGAGCAGTTCTTC
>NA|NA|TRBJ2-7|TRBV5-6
CASSFLVSYEQYF
TGTGCCAGCAGCTTTTTAGTCTCCTACGAGCAGTACTTC
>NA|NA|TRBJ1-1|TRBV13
CASSLRPVGSTEAFF
TGTGCCAGCAGCTTACGGCCAGTCGGATCCACTGAAGCTTTCTTT
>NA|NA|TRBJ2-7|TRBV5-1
CASSPDPGSYEQYF
TGCGCCAGCAGCCCGGATCCGGGGTCCTACGAGCAGTACTTC
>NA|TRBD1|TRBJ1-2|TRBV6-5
CASLGGQGRGYTF
TGTGCCAGCCTAGGGGGACAGGGACGCGGCTACACCTTC
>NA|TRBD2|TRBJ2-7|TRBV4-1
CASSQVLAGGLSSYEQYF
TGCGCCAGCAGCCAAGTTCTAGCGGGAGGGCTGAGCTCCTACGAGCAGTACTTC
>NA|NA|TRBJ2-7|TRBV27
CASSLSPTYEQYF
TGTGCCAGCAGTTTATCGCCGACCTACGAGCAGTACTTC
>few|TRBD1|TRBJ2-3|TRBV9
CASSTDRGSDTQYF
TGTGCCAGCAGCACGGACAGGGGTTCAGATACGCAGTATTTT
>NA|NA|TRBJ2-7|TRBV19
CASSIRLAQISEQYF
TGTGCCAGTAGTATTAGGCTAGCTCAAATCTCCGAGCAGTACTTC
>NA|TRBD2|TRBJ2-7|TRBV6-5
CASSYSAGDYEQYF
TGTGCCAGCAGTTACTCAGCGGGAGACTACGAGCAGTACTTC
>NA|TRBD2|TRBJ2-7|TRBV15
CATSRERERPYEQYF
TGTGCCACCAGCAGAGAGCGGGAGAGGCCCTACGAGCAGTACTTC